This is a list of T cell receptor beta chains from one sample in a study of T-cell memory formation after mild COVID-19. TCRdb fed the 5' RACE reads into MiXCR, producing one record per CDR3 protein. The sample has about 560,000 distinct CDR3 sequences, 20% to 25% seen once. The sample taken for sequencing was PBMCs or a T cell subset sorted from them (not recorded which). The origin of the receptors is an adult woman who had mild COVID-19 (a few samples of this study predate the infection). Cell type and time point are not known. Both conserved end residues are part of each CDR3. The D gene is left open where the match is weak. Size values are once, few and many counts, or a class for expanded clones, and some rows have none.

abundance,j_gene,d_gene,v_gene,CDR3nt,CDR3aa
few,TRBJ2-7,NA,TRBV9,TGTGCCAGCAGCGTAGGTGGGGACCGATACGAGCAGTACTTC,CASSVGGDRYEQYF
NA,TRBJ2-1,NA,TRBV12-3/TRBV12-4,TGTGCCAGCAGTCCCCCGGGGACCTACAATGAGCAGTTCTTC,CASSPPGTYNEQFF
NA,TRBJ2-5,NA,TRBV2,TGTGCCAGCACAATGGGCAGGTTTCGGGAGACCCAGTACTTC,CASTMGRFRETQYF
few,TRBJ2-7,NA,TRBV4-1,TGCGCCAGCAGCCAAGACTCCGAGCAGTACTTC,CASSQDSEQYF
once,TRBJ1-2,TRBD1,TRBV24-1,TGTGCCACCAGTTCCGGGACAGGGAGTAAAGGGGTGAAGGGCTACACCTTC,CATSSGTGSKGVKGYTF
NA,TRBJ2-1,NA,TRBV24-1,TGTGCCACCGGGTCTTGGGGTCGACGGGCAGATGAGCAGTTCTTC,CATGSWGRRADEQFF
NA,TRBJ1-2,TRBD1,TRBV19,TGTGCCAGTAGTATCCCAGGGGGCTCGCATGGCTACACCTTC,CASSIPGGSHGYTF
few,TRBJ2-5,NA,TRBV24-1,TGTGCCACCAGTGACTCGGACAGTTCCCAGGAGACCCAGTACTTC,CATSDSDSSQETQYF
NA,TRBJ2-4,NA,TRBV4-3,TGCGCCAGCAGCCAAGGAGGGCCAGGGACCACGGGGGACATTCAGTACTTC,CASSQGGPGTTGDIQYF
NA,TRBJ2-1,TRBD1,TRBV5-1,TGCGCCAGCACCATATCAGGGGGCAACGGTGAGCAGTTCTTC,CASTISGGNGEQFF
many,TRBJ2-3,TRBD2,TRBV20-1,TGCAGTGCTCCAAGGGAGGGGACGCAGTATTTT,CSAPREGTQYF
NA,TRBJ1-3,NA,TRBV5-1,TGCGCCAGCAGCTTCGAGGGTTACTCTGGAAACACCATATATTTT,CASSFEGYSGNTIYF
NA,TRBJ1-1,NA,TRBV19,TGTGCCAGTATTCGAAGGACGGCCTTCAACACTGAAGCTTTCTTT,CASIRRTAFNTEAFF
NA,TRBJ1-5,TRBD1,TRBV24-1,TGTGCCACCAGTGCTGTAAGATCACAGGGGAGCAATCAGCCCCAGCATTTT,CATSAVRSQGSNQPQHF
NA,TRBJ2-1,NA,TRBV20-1,TGCAGTGCTAGAGTATACGAGGCTGAGCAGTTCTTC,CSARVYEAEQFF
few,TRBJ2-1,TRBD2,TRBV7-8,TGTGCCAGCAGCTACCCAGGGCGGGAGGGGGATGAGCAGTTCTTC,CASSYPGREGDEQFF
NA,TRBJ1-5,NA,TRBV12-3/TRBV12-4,TGTGCCAGCAGTCCTCGGACAGCCCTTAGCAATCAGCCCCAGCATTTT,CASSPRTALSNQPQHF
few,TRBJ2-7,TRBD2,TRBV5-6,TGTGCCAGCAGCCTAGAAGCGGGAGAGGTCTACGAGCAGTACTTC,CASSLEAGEVYEQYF
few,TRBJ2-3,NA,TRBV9,TGTGCCAGCAGCGTGCAACGGGGAGCAGATACGCAGTATTTT,CASSVQRGADTQYF
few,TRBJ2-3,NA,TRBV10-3,TGTGCCATCGCCCCCAGGGGGGACACAGATACGCAGTATTTT,CAIAPRGDTDTQYF
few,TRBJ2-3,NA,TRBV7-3,TGTGCCAGCAGCTTACCATCGCTTGATACGCAGTATTTT,CASSLPSLDTQYF
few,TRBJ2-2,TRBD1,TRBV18,TGTGCCAGCTCATCAGGACAGGGACCCAACACCGGGGAGCTGTTTTTT,CASSSGQGPNTGELFF
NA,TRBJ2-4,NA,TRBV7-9,TGTGCCAGCAGCTCAAGCGACAGAGCCAAAAACATTCAGTACTTC,CASSSSDRAKNIQYF
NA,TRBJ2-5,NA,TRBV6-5,TGTGCCAGCAGTTACTCGTGGGAGGAGACCCAGTACTTC,CASSYSWEETQYF
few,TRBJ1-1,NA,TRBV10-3,TGTGCCATCAGGACAGCGAACACTGAAGCTTTCTTT,CAIRTANTEAFF
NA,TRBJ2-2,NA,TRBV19,TGTGCCACTGGACATTACACCGGGGAGCTGTTTTTT,CATGHYTGELFF
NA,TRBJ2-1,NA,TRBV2,TGTGCCAGCAAGTCGACAGAGCAGTTCTTC,CASKSTEQFF
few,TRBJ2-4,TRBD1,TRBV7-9,TGTGCCAGCAGCCCCTGGACAGGGAAGGACATTCAGTACTTC,CASSPWTGKDIQYF
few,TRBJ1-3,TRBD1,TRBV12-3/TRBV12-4,TGTGCCAGCAGTTTAGATCGGGTAAGGACAGGTGACCGCTCTGGAAACACCATATATTTT,CASSLDRVRTGDRSGNTIYF
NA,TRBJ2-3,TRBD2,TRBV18,TGTGCCAGCTCACCACTAGCGGGAGAGGCAGATACGCAGTATTTT,CASSPLAGEADTQYF
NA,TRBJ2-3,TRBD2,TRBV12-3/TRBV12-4,TGTGCCAGCAGTTTTAGCGGGGGGGCCCGAGATACGCAGTATTTT,CASSFSGGARDTQYF
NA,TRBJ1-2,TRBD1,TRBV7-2,TGTGCCAGCAGCCCGCCGACAGGGACCTACACCTTC,CASSPPTGTYTF